The clone carrying this T cell receptor beta chain was counted at least ten times. A single record per CDR3 protein comes from TCRdb applying MiXCR to the reads. The sample has 150,000 or so distinct CDR3 sequences, roughly 6% seen once. Germline V CDR1 and CDR2: MNHNS, SASEGT. This CDR3 is built from 18 residues. With V trimmed by 6 bases and J by 4 bases, 20 bases remained unmatched. This entry is derived from a study of T cell repertoires in cytomegalovirus infection. J is TRBJ2-5 and V is TRBV6-1, with 7 bases lining up with TRBD1. The sequenced material came from PBMCs. The TCR sequence derives from a human donor in good health (CMV status not recorded). Some clones in this sample may be carry-over from other donors' samples. In DNA form, the CDR3 reads TGTGCCAGCAGGAAGACAGGGTTGCATCTCAAACCGGGAGAGACCCAGTACTTC. As protein: CASRKTGLHLKPGETQYF.